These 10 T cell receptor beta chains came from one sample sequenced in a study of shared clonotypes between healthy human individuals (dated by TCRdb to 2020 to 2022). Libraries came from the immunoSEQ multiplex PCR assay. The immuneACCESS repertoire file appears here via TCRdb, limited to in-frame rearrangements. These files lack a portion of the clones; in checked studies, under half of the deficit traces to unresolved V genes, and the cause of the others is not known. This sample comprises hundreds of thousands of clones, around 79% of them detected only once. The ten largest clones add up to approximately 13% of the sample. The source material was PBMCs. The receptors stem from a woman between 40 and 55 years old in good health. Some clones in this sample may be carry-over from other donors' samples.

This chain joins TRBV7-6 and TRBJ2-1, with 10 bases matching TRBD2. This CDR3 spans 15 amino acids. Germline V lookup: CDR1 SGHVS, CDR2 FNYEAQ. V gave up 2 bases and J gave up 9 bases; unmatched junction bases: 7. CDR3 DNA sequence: TGTGCCAGCAGCTTATGGACTAGCGGATGGGGTGAGCAGTTCTTC. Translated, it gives CASSLWTSGWGEQFF.

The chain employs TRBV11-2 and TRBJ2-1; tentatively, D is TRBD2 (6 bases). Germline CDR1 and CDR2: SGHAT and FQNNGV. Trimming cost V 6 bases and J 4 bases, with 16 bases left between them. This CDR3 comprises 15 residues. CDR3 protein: CASSTSTGVYNEQFF. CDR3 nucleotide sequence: TGTGCCAGCAGTACTTCTACGGGAGTTTACAATGAGCAGTTCTTC.

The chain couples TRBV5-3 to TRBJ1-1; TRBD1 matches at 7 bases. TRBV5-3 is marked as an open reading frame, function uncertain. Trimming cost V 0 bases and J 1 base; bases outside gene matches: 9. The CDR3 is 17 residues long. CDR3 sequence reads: CARSLAFGQAPNTEAFF. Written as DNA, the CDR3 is TGTGCCAGAAGCTTGGCCTTCGGACAGGCCCCGAACACTGAAGCTTTCTTT.

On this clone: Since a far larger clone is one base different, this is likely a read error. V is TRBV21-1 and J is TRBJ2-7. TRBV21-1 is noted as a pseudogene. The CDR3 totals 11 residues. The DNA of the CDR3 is TGTGCCAGCAGCGACTCCTACGAGCAGTACTTC. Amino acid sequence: CASSDSYEQYF.

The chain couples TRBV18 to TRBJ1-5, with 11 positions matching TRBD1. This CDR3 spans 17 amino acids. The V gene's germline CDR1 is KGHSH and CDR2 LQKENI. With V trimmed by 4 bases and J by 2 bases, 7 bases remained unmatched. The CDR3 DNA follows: TGTGCCAGCTCACACGGGACAGGGGGACTGGGCAATCAGCCCCAGCATTTT. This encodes CASSHGTGGLGNQPQHF.

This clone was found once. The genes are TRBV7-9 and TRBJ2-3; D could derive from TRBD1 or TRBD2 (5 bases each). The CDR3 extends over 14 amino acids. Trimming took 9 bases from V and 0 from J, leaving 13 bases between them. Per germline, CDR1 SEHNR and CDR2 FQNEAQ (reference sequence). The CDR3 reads CASRGAVSTDTQYF. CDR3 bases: TGTGCCAGTCGAGGGGCGGTTAGCACAGATACGCAGTATTTT.

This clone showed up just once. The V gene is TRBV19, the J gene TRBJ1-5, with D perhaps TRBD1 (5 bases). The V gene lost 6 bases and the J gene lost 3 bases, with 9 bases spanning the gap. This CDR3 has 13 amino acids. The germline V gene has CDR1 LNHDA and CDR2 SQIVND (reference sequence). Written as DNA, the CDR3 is TGTGCCAGTAGCGGGGCGCTCAATCAGCCCCAGCATTTT. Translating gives CASSGALNQPQHF.

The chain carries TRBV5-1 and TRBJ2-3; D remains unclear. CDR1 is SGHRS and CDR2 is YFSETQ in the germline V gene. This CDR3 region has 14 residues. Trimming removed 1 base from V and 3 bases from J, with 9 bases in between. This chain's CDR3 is CASSLRRNTDTQYF. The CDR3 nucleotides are TGCGCCAGCAGCTTGCGGCGGAATACAGATACGCAGTATTTT.

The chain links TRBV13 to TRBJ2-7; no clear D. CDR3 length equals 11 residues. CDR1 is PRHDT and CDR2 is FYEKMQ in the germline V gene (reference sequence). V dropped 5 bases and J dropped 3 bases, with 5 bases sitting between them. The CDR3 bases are TGTGCCAGCAGCACCTTCTACGAGCAGTACTTC. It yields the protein CASSTFYEQYF. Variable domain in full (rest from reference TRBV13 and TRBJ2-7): AAGVIQSPRHLIKEKRETATLKCYPIPRHDTVYWYQQGPGQDPQFLISFYEKMQSDKGSIPDRFSAQQFSDYHSELNMSSLELGDSALYFCASSTFYEQYFGPGTRLTVT.

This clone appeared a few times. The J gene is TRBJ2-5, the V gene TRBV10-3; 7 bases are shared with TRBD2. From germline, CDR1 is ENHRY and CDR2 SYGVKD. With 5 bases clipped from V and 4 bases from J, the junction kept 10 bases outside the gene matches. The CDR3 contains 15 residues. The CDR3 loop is CAISRGGPSGETQYF. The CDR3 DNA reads TGTGCCATCAGTAGGGGAGGGCCCTCGGGAGAGACCCAGTACTTC.